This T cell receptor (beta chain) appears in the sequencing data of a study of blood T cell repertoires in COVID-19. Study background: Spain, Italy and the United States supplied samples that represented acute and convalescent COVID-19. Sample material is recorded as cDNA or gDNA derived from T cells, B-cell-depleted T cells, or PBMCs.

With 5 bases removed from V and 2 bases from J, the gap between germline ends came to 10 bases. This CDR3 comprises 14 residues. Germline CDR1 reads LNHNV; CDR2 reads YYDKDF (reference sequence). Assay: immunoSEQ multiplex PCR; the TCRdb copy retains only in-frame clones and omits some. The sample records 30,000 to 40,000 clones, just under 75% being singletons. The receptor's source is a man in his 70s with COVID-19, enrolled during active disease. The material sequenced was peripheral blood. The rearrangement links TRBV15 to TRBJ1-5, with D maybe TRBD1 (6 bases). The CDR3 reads CATSSRQGNQPQHF. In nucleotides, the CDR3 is TGTGCCACCAGCTCCCGACAGGGCAATCAGCCCCAGCATTTT.